These T cell receptor beta chains were read from a single sample in a study of Ad26.COV2.S vaccination and SARS-CoV-2 variants. Sequencing used immunoSEQ multiplex PCR; TCRdb keeps in-frame clones, though not all of them. The sample consists of hundreds of thousands of clones, more than 70% of them appearing once. Sample: peripheral blood, taken in a trial of Ad26.COV2.S vaccine versus placebo. The receptors shown here come from a person between 18 and 65 years old who received the Ad26.COV2.S COVID-19 vaccine or a placebo. The CDR3 runs from the conserved cysteine through the conserved F or W. Fields, in order: clone size, J gene, V gene, D gene, CDR3 DNA, CDR3 protein. The D gene is left open where the match is weak. Clone size is stated in some rows and not others, as once, few, many or a class when expanded.

clone_size: -
j_call: TRBJ2-2
v_call: TRBV5-6
d_call: -
cdr3_nt: TGTGCCAGCAGCTTGTTGGCAGGGGATTACACCGGGGAGCTGTTTTTT
cdr3_aa: CASSLLAGDYTGELFF

clone_size: -
j_call: TRBJ2-7
v_call: TRBV27
d_call: -
cdr3_nt: TGTGCCAGCAGTTACGCGGGCCAATCCTACGAGCAGTACTTC
cdr3_aa: CASSYAGQSYEQYF

clone_size: -
j_call: TRBJ1-2
v_call: TRBV15
d_call: TRBD1
cdr3_nt: TGTGCCACCAGCAGGGACAGGGCAGGGTATGGCTACACCTTC
cdr3_aa: CATSRDRAGYGYTF

clone_size: -
j_call: TRBJ2-1
v_call: TRBV19
d_call: -
cdr3_nt: TGTGCCAGTAGTATAAATAGCGGAGGCGATGAGCAGTTCTTC
cdr3_aa: CASSINSGGDEQFF

clone_size: -
j_call: TRBJ2-6
v_call: TRBV18
d_call: -
cdr3_nt: TGTGCCAGCTCACGTTCACCAGGGGGACTCCCTGGGGCCAACGTCCTGACTTTC
cdr3_aa: CASSRSPGGLPGANVLTF

clone_size: -
j_call: TRBJ1-3
v_call: TRBV7-8
d_call: -
cdr3_nt: TGTGCCAGCAGCCCAATGGTTCAGGGCTCTGGAAACACCATATATTTT
cdr3_aa: CASSPMVQGSGNTIYF

clone_size: -
j_call: TRBJ2-1
v_call: TRBV3-1/TRBV3-2
d_call: -
cdr3_nt: TGTGCCAGCAGCCAGGGGGTCGTGTCGCAGAATGAGCAGTTCTTC
cdr3_aa: CASSQGVVSQNEQFF

clone_size: once
j_call: TRBJ1-1
v_call: TRBV9
d_call: -
cdr3_nt: TGTGCCAGCAGCGTACTGGGATCGAACACTGAAGCTTTCTTT
cdr3_aa: CASSVLGSNTEAFF

clone_size: -
j_call: TRBJ1-2
v_call: TRBV27
d_call: -
cdr3_nt: TGTGCCGGCACAGCGGGCACAAGAACTAATAACTATGGCTACACCTTC
cdr3_aa: CAGTAGTRTNNYGYTF

clone_size: -
j_call: TRBJ1-4
v_call: TRBV27
d_call: TRBD1
cdr3_nt: TGTGCCAGCAGTTTCCCCACCCGGGCACAGGGGGCTGGGGAAAAACTGTTTTTT
cdr3_aa: CASSFPTRAQGAGEKLFF

clone_size: -
j_call: TRBJ2-5
v_call: TRBV14
d_call: TRBD1
cdr3_nt: TGTGCCAGCAGCCCCACGAAGGAGACAGGGTGGTGGGAGACCCAGTACTTC
cdr3_aa: CASSPTKETGWWETQYF

clone_size: -
j_call: TRBJ2-1
v_call: TRBV5-1
d_call: TRBD1
cdr3_nt: TGCGCCAGCAGCTTGGGGGACAGGGGCAGTTTTAATGAGCAGTTCTTC
cdr3_aa: CASSLGDRGSFNEQFF

clone_size: -
j_call: TRBJ2-5
v_call: TRBV7-9
d_call: TRBD2
cdr3_nt: TGTGCCAGCAGCTTGGCGGGGGGCTTGGAGACCCAGTACTTC
cdr3_aa: CASSLAGGLETQYF

clone_size: few
j_call: TRBJ2-5
v_call: TRBV7-6
d_call: -
cdr3_nt: TGTGCCAGCAGCTTAATGGTGGGGCGGGGAGAGACCCAGTACTTC
cdr3_aa: CASSLMVGRGETQYF

clone_size: once
j_call: TRBJ1-3
v_call: TRBV6-5
d_call: -
cdr3_nt: TGTGCCAGCAGGGAGGGCTCTGGAAACACCATATATTTT
cdr3_aa: CASREGSGNTIYF

clone_size: -
j_call: TRBJ1-1
v_call: TRBV11-3
d_call: -
cdr3_nt: TGTGCCAGCAGTTTAGACAGCACTGAAGCTTTCTTT
cdr3_aa: CASSLDSTEAFF

clone_size: -
j_call: TRBJ2-7
v_call: TRBV7-2
d_call: TRBD2
cdr3_nt: TGTGCCAGCAGCCCCCGACTAGCGGGAGTGTTCTACGAGCAGTACTTC
cdr3_aa: CASSPRLAGVFYEQYF

clone_size: -
j_call: TRBJ2-3
v_call: TRBV7-3
d_call: -
cdr3_nt: TGTGCCAGCAGCCCCTCCCACAGCACAGATACGCAGTATTTT
cdr3_aa: CASSPSHSTDTQYF

clone_size: -
j_call: TRBJ1-4
v_call: TRBV28
d_call: -
cdr3_nt: TGTGCCAGCAGTTTAGGGCAGGGGAACGAAAAACTGTTTTTT
cdr3_aa: CASSLGQGNEKLFF

clone_size: -
j_call: TRBJ1-2
v_call: TRBV14
d_call: TRBD1
cdr3_nt: TGTGCCAGCAGCCAAGATCGGCTGGACAGGGCGCTTAACTATGGCTACACCTTC
cdr3_aa: CASSQDRLDRALNYGYTF

clone_size: once
j_call: TRBJ1-2
v_call: TRBV7-9
d_call: TRBD1
cdr3_nt: TGTGCCAGCAGCCCGACAGGGGACCCAGGCTACACCTTC
cdr3_aa: CASSPTGDPGYTF

clone_size: -
j_call: TRBJ2-1
v_call: TRBV1
d_call: -
cdr3_nt: TGCACCAGCAGCCAAGATCGACTAGCCAATGAGCAGTTCTTC
cdr3_aa: CTSSQDRLANEQFF

clone_size: -
j_call: TRBJ2-7
v_call: TRBV19
d_call: TRBD1
cdr3_nt: TGTGCCAGTAGCCAGACCAGGGGGTCCTACGAGCAGTACTTC
cdr3_aa: CASSQTRGSYEQYF